One and the same sample provided the 20 T cell receptor beta chains below, sequenced in a study of T cells in localized non-small cell lung cancer. Sequencing was performed with immunoSEQ multiplex PCR; in TCRdb, only in-frame clones are kept and a portion is missing. In the table there are 1,200 to 1,500 clones, about 35% of which are singletons. The sequenced sample was normal lung tissue next to the tumor, obtained before any cancer treatment. The receptors stem from a man between 35 and 75 years old with stage I lung adenocarcinoma.

This clone was observed a few times. This chain uses TRBV6-8 with TRBJ1-1; 12 nucleotides agree with TRBD1. The CDR3 has 15 amino acids. Germline V gene lookup returns CDR1 MNHGY and CDR2 SAAAGT. The V gene end was trimmed by 5 bases and the J gene end by 7 bases; junction bases not matched to a gene: 8. Written as DNA, the CDR3 is TGTGCCAGCAGTAGGGACAGGGGGCCGGTTTTTGAAGCTTTCTTT. It is translated as CASSRDRGPVFEAFF.

This clone was counted only a few times. The V and J genes are TRBV11-3 and TRBJ2-7, with D maybe TRBD2 (5 bases). CDR1 is SGHNT and CDR2 is YENEEA in the germline V gene. The CDR3 runs 14 residues. With 3 bases removed from V and 2 bases from J, the gap between germline ends came to 11 bases. The CDR3, as DNA: TGTGCCAGCAGCTTGTGGAGGCAGCCCTACGAGCAGTACTTC. It specifies CASSLWRQPYEQYF.

Within the sample, this clone is large. V usage is TRBV11-3 and J usage is TRBJ2-5; 8 bases fit TRBD1. Unmatched junction bases numbered 4, after V lost 5 bases and J lost 2 bases. Germline V gene lookup returns CDR1 SGHNT and CDR2 YENEEA. This CDR3 contains 14 residues. CDR3 DNA: TGTGCCAGCAGCCCTACAGGGGGACAAGAGACCCAGTACTTC. Protein sequence: CASSPTGGQETQYF.

In this sample, this clone is large. CDR3 in DNA: TGTGCCAGTAGTATAGGCGGGACAGCCTACGAGCAGTACTTC. As protein: CASSIGGTAYEQYF. The chain employs TRBV19 and TRBJ2-7; TRBD1 might be the D (7 bases). Trimming left V 1 base short and J 2 bases short, with 9 bases between. The CDR3 runs 14 residues. The germline gives CDR1 LNHDA, CDR2 SQIVND (reference sequence). Using reference TRBV19 and TRBJ2-7 for the parts outside the CDR3, the full variable domain is DGGITQSPKYLFRKEGQNVTLSCEQNLNHDAMYWYRQDPGQGLRLIYYSQIVNDFQKGDIAEGYSVSREKKESFPLTVTSAQKNPTAFYLCASSIGGTAYEQYFGPGTRLTVT.

In its sample, this clone is large (0.1 to 1%). This chain links TRBV6-8 with TRBJ2-7; a weak D match, TRBD1 (5 bases). Trimming left V 2 bases short and J 0 bases short, with 20 bases between. Germline CDR1 reads MNHGY; CDR2 reads SAAAGT. The CDR3 runs to 18 residues. The CDR3 region has the DNA TGTGCCAGCAGTTACGCAATTAGGCTTCAGGGTTACTCCTACGAGCAGTACTTC. It codes for CASSYAIRLQGYSYEQYF.

The chain employs TRBV28 and TRBJ2-3; TRBD1 might be the D (5 bases). The CDR3 runs 14 residues. The germline V gene encodes CDR1 MDHEN and CDR2 SYDVKM. The V end was cut by 4 bases, the J end by 6 bases, with 14 bases between. The CDR3 nucleotides read TGTGCCAGCAGTTCACCAGGGCTGAGGGATACGCAGTATTTT. This encodes CASSSPGLRDTQYF.

The rearrangement joins TRBV28 to TRBJ1-2; 11 bases match TRBD1. J gave up 6 bases and V 5 bases, and 8 bases lay outside the gene matches. This CDR3 is built from 15 residues. Germline V gene lookup returns CDR1 MDHEN and CDR2 SYDVKM. CDR3 protein: CASSAVDRGLDGYTF. In DNA form, the CDR3 reads TGTGCCAGCAGTGCTGTGGACAGGGGGCTTGATGGCTACACCTTC.

The chain has TRBV11-3 and TRBJ2-5, with D perhaps being TRBD1 or TRBD2 (5 bases each). The CDR3 is 15 residues long. Germline V gene data show CDR1 as SGHNT and CDR2 as YENEEA. V was shortened by 5 bases and J by 4 bases, with 17 bases between the two germline ends. This chain's CDR3 is CASSPGADRTETQYF. The CDR3 DNA is TGTGCCAGCAGCCCCGGGGCCGACAGAACAGAGACCCAGTACTTC.

This clone is large by share. The chain couples TRBV6-8 to TRBJ1-5, with unresolved D. Germline V CDR1 and CDR2: MNHGY, SAAAGT. This CDR3 has 15 amino acids. The V gene lost 6 bases and the J gene lost 0 bases, with 12 bases spanning the gap. As DNA, the CDR3 is TGTGCCAGCAGGGAGAGCATGAATAGCAATCAGCCCCAGCATTTT. As protein: CASRESMNSNQPQHF.

The chain carries TRBV11-1 and TRBJ2-1, with TRBD2 matching 12 bases. CDR3 length: 16 residues. J was trimmed by 6 bases and V by 5 bases; bases with no gene match: 8. CDR1 is SGHAT and CDR2 is FQDESV in the germline V gene (reference sequence). Here the CDR3 DNA reads TGTGCCAGCAGCCGTACTAGCGGGGGGAGGGGCAATGAGCAGTTCTTC. It encodes CASSRTSGGRGNEQFF.

This chain uses TRBV19 with TRBJ2-1, with D possibly TRBD2 on 7 matching bases. CDR1 is LNHDA and CDR2 is SQIVND in the germline V gene (reference sequence). This CDR3 comprises 16 residues. With 6 bases removed from V and 3 bases from J, the gap between germline ends came to 18 bases. The DNA of the CDR3 is TGTGCCAGTAGCCATACAGGGAGGGGAGGCTACAATGAGCAGTTCTTC. It is translated as CASSHTGRGGYNEQFF.

The chain links TRBV10-3 to TRBJ2-1; 14 nucleotides match TRBD2. Germline CDR1 is ENHRY and CDR2 is SYGVKD. The trim removed 10 bases at V and 13 bases at J, leaving 12 bases unmatched. The CDR3 runs 14 residues. The CDR3 nucleotides read TGTGCCAGCGGTATGACTAGCGGGAGGGCCGAACAGTTCTTC. Translating it yields CASGMTSGRAEQFF.

The CDR3 bases are TGTGCCAGCAGCTTAACCTACAGGTCTGAAAAACTGTTTTTT. Protein sequence: CASSLTYRSEKLFF. The V and J genes are TRBV11-3 and TRBJ1-4; possibly TRBD1 for D (5 bases). Trimming pared 2 bases from V and 7 bases from J, leaving 11 bases between. Germline V gene sequence: CDR1 SGHNT, CDR2 YENEEA. The CDR3 consists of 14 residues. The variable domain in full, with the rest retrieved from reference TRBV11-3 and TRBJ1-4, is EAGVVQSPRYKIIEKKQPVAFWCNPISGHNTLYWYLQNLGQGPELLIRYENEEAVDDSQLPKDRFSAERLKGVDSTLKIQPAELGDSAVYLCASSLTYRSEKLFFGSGTQLSVL.

In this sample, this clone turned up a few times. The V call is TRBV19, the J call TRBJ2-7, with D possibly matching TRBD2 (6 bases). This CDR3 is 13 amino acids long. Germline CDR1 is LNHDA and CDR2 is SQIVND (reference sequence). V was clipped by 5 bases and J by 2 bases, with 10 bases between them. The CDR3 here is CASSWGLAYEQYF. CDR3 nucleotide sequence: TGTGCCAGTAGTTGGGGACTTGCCTACGAGCAGTACTTC. Filled out from reference TRBV19 and TRBJ2-7, the complete variable domain reads DGGITQSPKYLFRKEGQNVTLSCEQNLNHDAMYWYRQDPGQGLRLIYYSQIVNDFQKGDIAEGYSVSREKKESFPLTVTSAQKNPTAFYLCASSWGLAYEQYFGPGTRLTVT.

In its sample, this clone was seen once. Additional DNA sequences in this sample encode the identical CDR3. This sequence joins TRBV5-1 and TRBJ2-1, with TRBD2 matching over 11 bases. V lost 5 bases, J lost 5 bases, and 3 bases stayed unmatched. This CDR3 is built from 14 residues. Germline loops: CDR1 SGHRS, CDR2 YFSETQ. The CDR3 sequence: CASRPSGRNNEQFF. For the CDR3, the DNA is TGCGCCAGCAGACCTAGCGGGAGGAACAATGAGCAGTTCTTC.

The CDR3 protein is CASSYDPALEQYF. CDR3 in DNA: TGTGCCAGCAGTTACGATCCAGCCCTCGAGCAGTACTTC. The rearrangement links TRBV6-8 to TRBJ2-7, with D unresolved. The ends were cut back, 2 bases at V and 6 bases at J, with 11 bases in the middle. Germline-derived CDR1 and CDR2 are MNHGY and SAAAGT. The CDR3 sequence is 13 residues long.

Only one count was recorded for this clone. This specimen includes other DNA sequences encoding the same CDR3. The V gene is TRBV28, the J gene TRBJ1-3; 7 bases agree with TRBD1. J was trimmed by 4 bases and V by 6 bases; bases with no gene match: 9. CDR3 length: 15 amino acids. CDR1 and CDR2 from the germline V gene are MDHEN and SYDVKM. CDR3 in amino acids: CASRSDRVPGNTIYF. As DNA, the CDR3 is TGTGCCAGCAGAAGTGACAGGGTTCCCGGAAACACCATATATTTT.

The V gene is TRBV10-2, the J gene TRBJ2-1; possible D gene TRBD2, 5 bases. Trimming removed 1 base from V and 5 bases from J, with 9 bases in between. CDR3 length: 14 amino acids. The germline gives CDR1 WSHSY, CDR2 SAAADI. The CDR3 nucleotides read TGCGCCAGCAGTGAGTTTAGCGTTAACAATGAGCAGTTCTTC. Its protein product is CASSEFSVNNEQFF.

There are a few counts of this clone. The chain carries TRBV19 and TRBJ1-1; D is possibly TRBD1 (5 bases). The germline gives CDR1 LNHDA, CDR2 SQIVND (reference sequence). The ends were cut back, 7 bases at V and 5 bases at J, with 14 bases in the middle. CDR3 size: 13 residues. CDR3 amino acids: CASILFGGTEAFF. In DNA form, the CDR3 reads TGTGCCAGTATACTTTTTGGGGGGACTGAAGCTTTCTTT.

Within the sample, this clone is large (0.1 to 1%). V gene TRBV11-3 combines with J gene TRBJ2-5; 13 bases are a match to TRBD2. Germline values: CDR1 SGHNT, CDR2 YENEEA. J lost 4 bases, V lost 3 bases, and 5 bases had no gene match. The CDR3 extends over 16 amino acids. The CDR3 DNA reads as TGTGCCAGCAGCTTGGAACTAGCGGGGGGGAGAGAGACCCAGTACTTC. Amino acid sequence: CASSLELAGGRETQYF.